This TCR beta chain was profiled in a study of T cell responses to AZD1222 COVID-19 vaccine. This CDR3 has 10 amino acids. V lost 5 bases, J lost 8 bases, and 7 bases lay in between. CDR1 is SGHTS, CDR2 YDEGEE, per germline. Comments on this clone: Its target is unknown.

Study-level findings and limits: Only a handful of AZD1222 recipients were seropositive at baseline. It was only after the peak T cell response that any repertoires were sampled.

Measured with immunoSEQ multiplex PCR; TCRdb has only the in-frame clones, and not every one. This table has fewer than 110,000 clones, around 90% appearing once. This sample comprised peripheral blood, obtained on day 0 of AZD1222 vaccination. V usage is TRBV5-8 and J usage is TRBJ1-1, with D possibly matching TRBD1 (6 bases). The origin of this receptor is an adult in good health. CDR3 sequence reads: CASSRGEAFF. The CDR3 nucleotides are TGTGCCAGCAGTAGGGGGGAAGCTTTCTTT.